These 4 T cell receptor beta chains originate from one sample sequenced in a study of T cells in Graves' hyperthyroidism and ophthalmopathy. From RNA transcripts, TCR beta CDR3 regions were amplified. Using the HTBI primer set, a first-round RT-PCR was run on the TCR CDR3. One entry per CDR3 protein results from TCRdb running MiXCR on the multiplex PCR reads. The repertoire holds a few hundred thousand distinct CDR3 sequences, approximately 19% seen once, with roughly 3.5% in the top ten. Material: blood. The receptors shown here come from a young woman with Graves' hyperthyroidism.

Many counts were recorded for this clonotype. The gene calls are TRBV19 and TRBJ2-7; D unclear. Germline V CDR1 and CDR2: LNHDA, SQIVND (reference sequence). The CDR3 is made up of 15 amino acids. Trimming cost V 3 bases and J 2 bases, with 14 bases left between them. This chain's CDR3 is CASSIDPGPPYEQYF. CDR3 coding DNA: TGTGCCAGTAGTATCGACCCCGGGCCCCCCTACGAGCAGTACTTC.

This clonotype has at least ten counts. The chain combines TRBV10-3 with TRBJ1-1; D possibly corresponds to TRBD1 (5 bases). Per the germline V gene, CDR1 is ENHRY and CDR2 is SYGVKD. This CDR3 has 14 amino acids. Trimming removed 6 bases from V and 5 bases from J, with 16 bases in between. The CDR3, as DNA: TGTGCCATCAGGGGGACGGGTTTGGAGACTGAAGCTTTCTTT. Translating it yields CAIRGTGLETEAFF.

This clonotype came up many times. The chain combines TRBV7-2 with TRBJ2-5; 12 bases map to TRBD1. The V gene's germline CDR1 is SGHTA and CDR2 FQGNSA. There are 17 residues in the CDR3. Trimming cost V 5 bases and J 4 bases; bases outside gene matches: 11. CDR3 in DNA: TGTGCCAGCAGCCCACCGGGACAGGGGGCAGGTCGAGAGACCCAGTACTTC. Translated: CASSPPGQGAGRETQYF.

This clonotype turned up a few times. The chain recombines TRBV19 with TRBJ2-7; D is uncertain. Germline V gene sequence: CDR1 LNHDA, CDR2 SQIVND (reference sequence). This CDR3 comprises 11 residues. The V gene lost 6 bases and the J gene lost 4 bases, with 7 bases spanning the gap. This CDR3 reads CASRDKYEQYF. CDR3 DNA sequence: TGTGCCAGTAGAGACAAATACGAGCAGTACTTC.